Presented here are 5 T cell receptor beta chains from one specimen sequenced in a study of cytotoxic CD8 clonotypes in ibrutinib-treated CLL. This table comes from immunoSEQ multiplex PCR, and its TCRdb copy is limited to in-frame clones, with some not included. The sample yields tens of thousands of clones, approximately 45% seen once. Sequenced here: PBMCs, sampled before ibrutinib treatment. The receptors originated from a human donor with chronic lymphocytic leukemia.

This clone appeared a few times. The chain links TRBV28 to TRBJ1-5; 8 bases match TRBD1. Looked up from germline, CDR1 is MDHEN and CDR2 is SYDVKM. The CDR3 loop spans 16 amino acids. V lost 6 bases, J lost 11 bases, and 18 bases stayed unmatched. CDR3 amino acids: CASSPSFGQGQLAQHF. In DNA, the CDR3 is TGTGCCAGCAGCCCAAGCTTCGGACAGGGACAATTAGCCCAGCATTTT.

V is TRBV14 and J is TRBJ2-4, with TRBD2 matching 14 bases. Germline CDR1 and CDR2: SGHDN and FVKESK. Unmatched junction bases numbered 3, after V lost 4 bases and J lost 7 bases. The CDR3 contains 15 residues. CDR3 sequence reads: CASSPWTSGGNIQYF. For the CDR3, the DNA is TGTGCCAGCAGCCCTTGGACTAGCGGGGGGAACATTCAGTACTTC. The full variable domain, completed using reference TRBV14 and TRBJ2-4, is EAGVTQFPSHSVIEKGQTVTLRCDPISGHDNLYWYRRVMGKEIKFLLHFVKESKQDESGMPNNRFLAERTGGTYSTLKVQPAELEDSGVYFCASSPWTSGGNIQYFGAGTRLSVL.

The chain uses TRBV7-8 and TRBJ2-7; D is possibly TRBD1 (5 bases). V dropped 0 bases and J dropped 5 bases, with 5 bases sitting between them. This CDR3 has 12 amino acids. Per germline, CDR1 SGHVS and CDR2 FQNEAQ. The CDR3 loop is CASSLAGDEQYF. For the CDR3, the DNA is TGTGCCAGCAGCTTAGCAGGGGACGAGCAGTACTTC.

The rearrangement uses TRBV5-1 and TRBJ1-1; 8 positions agree with TRBD1. From germline, CDR1 is SGHRS and CDR2 YFSETQ. The CDR3 extends over 17 amino acids. V lost 3 bases to trimming and J lost 3 bases; unmatched junction nucleotides: 13. CDR3: CASSWTSGGAMDTEAFF. In nucleotides, the CDR3 is TGCGCCAGCAGCTGGACCTCAGGGGGCGCAATGGACACTGAAGCTTTCTTT.

The gene calls are TRBV9 and TRBJ2-3; D not certain. The CDR3 has 15 residues. V dropped 4 bases and J dropped 5 bases, with 17 bases sitting between them. Per germline, CDR1 SGDLS and CDR2 YYNGEE. The CDR3 region is CASSSSAFNGDTQYF. In DNA form, the CDR3 reads TGTGCCAGCAGCTCGAGTGCATTCAATGGAGATACGCAGTATTTT. Using reference TRBV9 and TRBJ2-3 for the parts outside the CDR3, the full variable domain is DSGVTQTPKHLITATGQRVTLRCSPRSGDLSVYWYQQSLDQGLQFLIQYYNGEERAKGNILERFSAQQFPDLHSELNLSSLELGDSALYFCASSSSAFNGDTQYFGPGTRLTVL.